The clone carrying this TCR beta chain was recorded many times. As processed by the authors: Estimation of nucleated cell counts relied on the amplification of reference gene primers. Using immunoSEQ multiplex PCR, the repertoire was profiled, and TCRdb retains in-frame clones only, with some absent. The V and J calls and the clone size are those of that table, but D and trimming were determined from the DNA. The table records over 60,000 clones, 60% to 80% of them present only once. These data come from a study of blood T cell repertoires in COVID-19. Study-level information: The United States, Italy and Spain were the sources of the acute and convalescent COVID-19 samples. PBMCs, B-cell-depleted T cells, or T cells were the source of the cDNA or gDNA that made up the material.

Looked up from germline, CDR1 is MRHNA and CDR2 is SNTAGT. The V and J ends lost 2 bases and 7 bases, in that order; junction bases with no gene match: 8. The CDR3 totals 15 residues. The TCR was taken from a man older than 75 with active or convalescent COVID-19. V is TRBV6-4 and J is TRBJ1-2, with 9 bases matching TRBD1. The sequencing sample was made of peripheral blood. CDR3 sequence (DNA): TGTGCCAGCAGTGACGGGGGACAGGGTTCAGGTGGCTACACCTTC. Encoded protein: CASSDGGQGSGGYTF.